A selection of T cell receptor beta chains follows, all from one sample in a study of cytomegalovirus exposure and HLA in healthy donors. Only in-frame clones appear in the TCRdb table, and some are missing; sequencing was by immunoSEQ multiplex PCR. Counted here are about 120,000 clones, 60% to 75% occurring once; the ten biggest clones make up 2.9%. The sequencing sample was made of PBMCs. The receptors come from a woman in her thirties or forties in good health and CMV-seropositive. Each CDR3 is given with its conserved first and last residue. The order of the fields is D gene, J gene, V gene, CDR3 length, clone size, CDR3 DNA, CDR3 protein. The D gene is left open where the match is weak. Expanded clones are given a class, and other clones once, few, many or no size at all.

D: .; J: TRBJ1-1; V: TRBV7-9; length: 15; size: few; DNA: TGTGCCAGCAGCGCCCCGGGGGGCGTGAACACTGAAGCTTTCTTT; CDR3: CASSAPGGVNTEAFF
D: .; J: TRBJ1-5; V: TRBV19; length: 14; size: few; DNA: TGTGCCAGTAGTAACCAGGGTTTCAATCAGCCCCAGCATTTT; CDR3: CASSNQGFNQPQHF
D: .; J: TRBJ1-4; V: TRBV18; length: 14; size: .; DNA: TGTGCCAGCTCACCAGGGAGGGCGCAGGAAAAACTGTTTTTT; CDR3: CASSPGRAQEKLFF
D: TRBD1; J: TRBJ1-4; V: TRBV9; length: 15; size: .; DNA: TGTGCCAGCAGCGTAGGAGCAGGGGGAAATGAAAAACTGTTTTTT; CDR3: CASSVGAGGNEKLFF
D: TRBD1; J: TRBJ1-2; V: TRBV7-9; length: 14; size: .; DNA: TGTGCCAGCAGCACAGCACAGGGGGGCTATGGCTACACCTTC; CDR3: CASSTAQGGYGYTF
D: TRBD2; J: TRBJ2-2; V: TRBV5-4; length: 17; size: .; DNA: TGTGCCAGCAGCTTGGCCGGGGCTAGCGGGAGCCACGGGGAGCTGTTTTTT; CDR3: CASSLAGASGSHGELFF
D: TRBD1; J: TRBJ1-2; V: TRBV4-3; length: 14; size: .; DNA: TGCGCCAGCAGCCACTTGACAGGGTACTATGGCTACACCTTC; CDR3: CASSHLTGYYGYTF
D: .; J: TRBJ1-1; V: TRBV5-1; length: 13; size: once; DNA: TGCGCCAGCAGCTCCATAACAGTTACTGAAGCTTTCTTT; CDR3: CASSSITVTEAFF
D: .; J: TRBJ1-1; V: TRBV5-1; length: 19; size: few; DNA: TGCGCCAGCAGCCTCATGTTGCCAGGGGCTCTTGGTGAGGACACTGAAGCTTTCTTT; CDR3: CASSLMLPGALGEDTEAFF
D: .; J: TRBJ1-6; V: TRBV14; length: 16; size: few; DNA: TGTGCCAGCAGCCTAATTTCACCGGAGTTAGGTTCACCCCTCCACTTT; CDR3: CASSLISPELGSPLHF
D: .; J: TRBJ2-7; V: TRBV20-1; length: 11; size: .; DNA: TGCAGTGCTCCAAGGGGCTACGAGCAGTACTTC; CDR3: CSAPRGYEQYF
D: .; J: TRBJ1-5; V: TRBV30; length: 13; size: .; DNA: TGTGCCTGTTTTACAGGATACAATCAGCCCCAGCATTTT; CDR3: CACFTGYNQPQHF
D: TRBD1; J: TRBJ1-1; V: TRBV7-6; length: 16; size: .; DNA: TGTGCCAGCAGCCCACAGGGGGGACAGGTTTTCACTGAAGCTTTCTTT; CDR3: CASSPQGGQVFTEAFF
D: .; J: TRBJ2-1; V: TRBV13; length: 13; size: .; DNA: TGTGCCAGCAGCTTACCAGGGGGGAATGAGCAGTTCTTC; CDR3: CASSLPGGNEQFF
D: TRBD2; J: TRBJ2-7; V: TRBV7-2; length: 13; size: .; DNA: TGTGCCAGCAGCCACGGGGGGGGCAACGAGCAGTACTTC; CDR3: CASSHGGGNEQYF
D: .; J: TRBJ1-2; V: TRBV2; length: 13; size: few; DNA: TGTGCCAGCAGCCACGAGGTTGACTATGGCTACACCTTC; CDR3: CASSHEVDYGYTF
D: TRBD2; J: TRBJ2-1; V: TRBV27; length: 18; size: .; DNA: TGTGCCAGCAGTTACCTAGCGGGAGACGGAGCGTCCTACAATGAGCAGTTCTTC; CDR3: CASSYLAGDGASYNEQFF
D: TRBD1; J: TRBJ2-5; V: TRBV28; length: 15; size: few; DNA: TGTGCCAGCAGTAAAAACAGGGGGAGGCAAGAGACCCAGTACTTC; CDR3: CASSKNRGRQETQYF
D: .; J: TRBJ1-2; V: TRBV19; length: 16; size: .; DNA: TGTGCCAGTAGTTTCCCTTCAATGGCAGGGAACTATGGCTACACCTTC; CDR3: CASSFPSMAGNYGYTF
D: TRBD1; J: TRBJ2-2; V: TRBV7-2; length: 16; size: .; DNA: TGTGCCAGCAGCTTAGTGGGGCAGGGGGTTGTCGGGGAGCTGTTTTTT; CDR3: CASSLVGQGVVGELFF
D: .; J: TRBJ1-6; V: TRBV6-1; length: 14; size: .; DNA: TGTGCCAGCAGAGGTCGACAGATTAATTCACCCCTCCACTTT; CDR3: CASRGRQINSPLHF
D: TRBD2; J: TRBJ2-5; V: TRBV4-2; length: 16; size: .; DNA: TGTGCCAGCAGCCAGCTGATAGCGGGAGGGTCGGAGACCCAGTACTTC; CDR3: CASSQLIAGGSETQYF
D: .; J: TRBJ1-1; V: TRBV29-1; length: 12; size: .; DNA: TGCAGCGTTAAGCCCAGGGCCACTGAAGCTTTCTTT; CDR3: CSVKPRATEAFF
D: TRBD1; J: TRBJ1-2; V: TRBV5-6; length: 14; size: .; DNA: TGTGCCAGCAGCGTGGGACAGGGCTCAAGTGGCTACACCTTC; CDR3: CASSVGQGSSGYTF
D: TRBD1; J: TRBJ2-1; V: TRBV4-3; length: 13; size: .; DNA: TGCGCCAGCAGCCAAAACAGGGGGAATGAGCAGTTCTTC; CDR3: CASSQNRGNEQFF
D: .; J: TRBJ2-1; V: TRBV6-5; length: 14; size: once; DNA: TGTGCCAGCAGCCCACTAGCTCTTGGCAATGAGCAGTTCTTC; CDR3: CASSPLALGNEQFF
D: TRBD2; J: TRBJ2-5; V: TRBV6-6; length: 15; size: few; DNA: TGTGCCAGCAGTACCTCAGCGGGAGGGCCCGAGACCCAGTACTTC; CDR3: CASSTSAGGPETQYF
D: TRBD2; J: TRBJ2-1; V: TRBV6-5; length: 16; size: few; DNA: TGTGCCAGCAGTTACTCGATACTAGCGGGGGGAAATGAGCAGTTCTTC; CDR3: CASSYSILAGGNEQFF
D: .; J: TRBJ1-1; V: TRBV7-3; length: 13; size: .; DNA: TGTGCCAGCAGCCCGATCTTGGACAGTGAAGCTTTCTTT; CDR3: CASSPILDSEAFF
D: .; J: TRBJ1-2; V: TRBV2; length: 13; size: .; DNA: TGTGCCAGCGCCTCACAGAGCCTCTATGGCTACACCTTC; CDR3: CASASQSLYGYTF
D: TRBD1; J: TRBJ1-4; V: TRBV28; length: 15; size: .; DNA: TGTGCCAGCAGTTTGTCAGGACAGGGGGTGGCCAAACTGTTTTTT; CDR3: CASSLSGQGVAKLFF
D: .; J: TRBJ1-3; V: TRBV28; length: 15; size: .; DNA: TGTGCCAGCAGTTTATCACAGCTCCCCGGAAACACCATATATTTT; CDR3: CASSLSQLPGNTIYF
D: TRBD1; J: TRBJ1-3; V: TRBV7-9; length: 18; size: .; DNA: TGTGCCAGCAGCTTAGCCCCAATGACAGGGGCCTCTGGAAACACCATATATTTT; CDR3: CASSLAPMTGASGNTIYF
D: .; J: TRBJ2-2; V: TRBV5-1; length: 14; size: .; DNA: TGCGCCAGCAGCTTCTCCCCGAACACCGGGGAGCTGTTTTTT; CDR3: CASSFSPNTGELFF
D: .; J: TRBJ2-1; V: TRBV7-9; length: 14; size: .; DNA: TGTGCCTCGGAGGGGCAACAGACCTACAATGAGCAGTTCTTC; CDR3: CASEGQQTYNEQFF
D: .; J: TRBJ2-3; V: TRBV2; length: 14; size: .; DNA: TGTGCCAGCAGTGAAAGAGCGCTCCCAGATACGCAGTATTTT; CDR3: CASSERALPDTQYF
D: TRBD1; J: TRBJ1-5; V: TRBV10-3; length: 15; size: .; DNA: TGTGCCATCAGTGGGACAGGGAGAGGGAATCAGCCCCAGCATTTT; CDR3: CAISGTGRGNQPQHF
D: .; J: TRBJ2-2; V: TRBV7-2; length: 16; size: few; DNA: TGTGCCAGCAGGTTGAAAACGTCCGCGGGCGCCGGGGAGCTGTTTTTT; CDR3: CASRLKTSAGAGELFF
D: .; J: TRBJ1-4; V: TRBV7-9; length: 14; size: once; DNA: TGTGCCAGCAGCCCCATCGTCAGATATGAAAAACTGTTTTTT; CDR3: CASSPIVRYEKLFF
D: .; J: TRBJ2-7; V: TRBV10-3; length: 14; size: .; DNA: TGTGCCATCAGTGAGTCACAGGAAAGCTACGAGCAGTACTTC; CDR3: CAISESQESYEQYF
D: .; J: TRBJ2-1; V: TRBV30; length: 11; size: .; DNA: TGTGCCTGGAGTCTAACGGTCTCACTAGTCTTC; CDR3: CAWSLTVSLVF
D: TRBD2; J: TRBJ2-1; V: TRBV29-1; length: 15; size: .; DNA: TGCAGCGTGCAACTAGCGGAGAGCTCCTACAATGAGCAGTTCTTC; CDR3: CSVQLAESSYNEQFF
D: .; J: TRBJ1-5; V: TRBV6-5; length: 14; size: once; DNA: TGTGCCAGCAGAAAAGGAGTTGGCAATCAGCCCCAGCATTTT; CDR3: CASRKGVGNQPQHF
D: .; J: TRBJ1-3; V: TRBV19; length: 14; size: once; DNA: TGTGCAACTAGTGGACAGCACTCTGGAAACACCATATATTTT; CDR3: CATSGQHSGNTIYF
D: TRBD1; J: TRBJ1-1; V: TRBV12-5; length: 18; size: .; DNA: TGTGCTAGTGACGTAATCCGGGACAGGGACTATTCTAACACTGAAGCTTTCTTT; CDR3: CASDVIRDRDYSNTEAFF
D: .; J: TRBJ1-2; V: TRBV6-5; length: 13; size: .; DNA: TGTGCCAGCAGGCTCAGGGTAGAAGACGGCTACACCTTC; CDR3: CASRLRVEDGYTF
D: .; J: TRBJ1-2; V: TRBV28; length: 15; size: .; DNA: TGTGCCAGCAGTTCCTCCGGTCCCCTGCACTGGGGCTACACCTTC; CDR3: CASSSSGPLHWGYTF
D: .; J: TRBJ2-7; V: TRBV6-1; length: 14; size: few; DNA: TGTGCCAGCAGTGAATTCGGACTGCCCTACGAGCAGTACTTC; CDR3: CASSEFGLPYEQYF
D: .; J: TRBJ1-2; V: TRBV18; length: 16; size: .; DNA: TGTGCCAGCTCACCACCCTCAGACGACAGTTCCTATGGCTACACCTTC; CDR3: CASSPPSDDSSYGYTF
D: .; J: TRBJ1-3; V: TRBV9; length: 17; size: few; DNA: TGTGCCAGCAGCTCCCAGTGGAGGGGATCCTCTGGAAACACCATATATTTT; CDR3: CASSSQWRGSSGNTIYF
D: .; J: TRBJ1-5; V: TRBV27; length: 14; size: .; DNA: TGTGCCAGCAGCCTTTGGGCATCCGCCTTGCTCCAGCATTTT; CDR3: CASSLWASALLQHF
D: TRBD1; J: TRBJ1-2; V: TRBV9; length: 13; size: .; DNA: TGTGCCAGCAGTTTACAGGGGGCGGGTGGCTACACCTTC; CDR3: CASSLQGAGGYTF